This TCR beta chain was sequenced during a study of cytomegalovirus exposure and HLA in healthy donors. Study-wide context: The same platform as the 650 to 700 first-cohort repertoires was used for the 120 validation repertoires, a later analysis reported.

Looked up from germline, CDR1 is SGDLS and CDR2 is YYNGEE. The CDR3 loop spans 15 amino acids. V lost 0 bases to trimming and J lost 1 base; unmatched junction nucleotides: 3. Regarding this clone: Its antigen is as yet unknown.

Notes on the study in general: In the 120 or so validation repertoires, around 95% of cluster scores exceeded 0, per a later analysis.

The table came from immunoSEQ multiplex PCR; TCRdb's copy has only in-frame clones and leaves some out. The sample consists of fewer than 400,000 clones, around 90% of them appearing once. Sequencing used PBMCs. The receptor was derived from a man younger than 45 in good health and CMV-seronegative. V gene TRBV9 combines with J gene TRBJ2-7, with 8 bases fitting TRBD2. The CDR3 DNA reads as TGTGCCAGCAGCGTAGGGCGGGGGGTGTCCTACGAGCAGTACTTC. It translates to CASSVGRGVSYEQYF.